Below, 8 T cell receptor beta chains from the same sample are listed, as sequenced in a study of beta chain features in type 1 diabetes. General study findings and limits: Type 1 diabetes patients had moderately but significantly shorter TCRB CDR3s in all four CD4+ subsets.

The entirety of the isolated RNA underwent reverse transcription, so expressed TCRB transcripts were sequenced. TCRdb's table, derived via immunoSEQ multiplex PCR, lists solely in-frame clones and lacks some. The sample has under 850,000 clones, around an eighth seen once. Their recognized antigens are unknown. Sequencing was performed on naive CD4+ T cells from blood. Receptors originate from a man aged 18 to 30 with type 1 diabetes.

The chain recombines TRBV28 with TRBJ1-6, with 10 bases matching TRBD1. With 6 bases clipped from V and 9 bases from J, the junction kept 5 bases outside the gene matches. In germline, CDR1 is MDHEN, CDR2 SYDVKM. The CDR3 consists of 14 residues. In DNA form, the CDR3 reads TGTGCCAGCAGCAGGACAGGGGGTACTTCACCCCTCCACTTT. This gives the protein CASSRTGGTSPLHF.

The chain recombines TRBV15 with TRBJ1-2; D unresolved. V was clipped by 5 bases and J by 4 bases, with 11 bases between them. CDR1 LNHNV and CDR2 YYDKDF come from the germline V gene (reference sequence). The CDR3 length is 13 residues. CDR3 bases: TGTGCCACCAGCTTTAACGAAATCTATGGCTACACCTTC. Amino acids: CATSFNEIYGYTF.

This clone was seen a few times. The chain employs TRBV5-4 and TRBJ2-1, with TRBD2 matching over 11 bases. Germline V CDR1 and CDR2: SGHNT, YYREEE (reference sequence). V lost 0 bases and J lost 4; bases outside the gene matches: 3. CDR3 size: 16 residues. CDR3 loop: CASSLGLAGRYNEQFF. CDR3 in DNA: TGTGCCAGCAGCTTGGGACTAGCGGGGAGATACAATGAGCAGTTCTTC. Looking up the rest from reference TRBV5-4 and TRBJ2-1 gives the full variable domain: ETGVTQSPTHLIKTRGQQVTLRCSSQSGHNTVSWYQQALGQGPQFIFQYYREEENGRGNFPPRFSGLQFPNYSSELNVNALELDDSALYLCASSLGLAGRYNEQFFGPGTRLTVL.

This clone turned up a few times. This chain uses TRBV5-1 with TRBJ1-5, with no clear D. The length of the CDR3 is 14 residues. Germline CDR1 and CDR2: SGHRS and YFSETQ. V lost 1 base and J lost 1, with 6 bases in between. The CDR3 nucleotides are TGCGCCAGCAGCTTGCAGGCGAGCAATCAGCCCCAGCATTTT. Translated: CASSLQASNQPQHF.

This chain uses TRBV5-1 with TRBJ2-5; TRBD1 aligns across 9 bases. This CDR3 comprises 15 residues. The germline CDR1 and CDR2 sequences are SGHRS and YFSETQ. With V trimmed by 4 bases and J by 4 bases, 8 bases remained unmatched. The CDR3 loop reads CASSGKQGARETQYF. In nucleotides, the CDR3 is TGCGCCAGCAGCGGAAAACAGGGGGCACGAGAGACCCAGTACTTC.

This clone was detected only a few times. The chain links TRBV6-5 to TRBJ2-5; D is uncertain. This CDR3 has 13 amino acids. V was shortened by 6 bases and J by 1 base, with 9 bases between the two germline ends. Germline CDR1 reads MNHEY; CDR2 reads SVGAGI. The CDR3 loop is CASRPNSQETQYF. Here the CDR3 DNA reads TGTGCCAGCAGACCGAATTCCCAAGAGACCCAGTACTTC.

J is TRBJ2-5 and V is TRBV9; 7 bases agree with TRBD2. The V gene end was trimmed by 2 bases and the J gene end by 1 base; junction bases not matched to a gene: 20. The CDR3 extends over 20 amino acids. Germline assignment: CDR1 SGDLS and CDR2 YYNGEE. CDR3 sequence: CASSVGRSPGGTILQETQYF. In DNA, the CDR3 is TGTGCCAGCAGCGTCGGGAGGTCGCCGGGGGGAACTATCCTCCAAGAGACCCAGTACTTC.

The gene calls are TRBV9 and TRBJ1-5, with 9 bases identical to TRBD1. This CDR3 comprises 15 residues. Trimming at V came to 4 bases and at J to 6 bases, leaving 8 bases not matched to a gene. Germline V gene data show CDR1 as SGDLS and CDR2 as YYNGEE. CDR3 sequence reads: CASSQGGQGLQPQHF. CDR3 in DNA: TGTGCCAGCAGCCAAGGGGGACAGGGCCTTCAGCCCCAGCATTTT.